The sequence of this TCR beta chain was determined in a study of identifying expanded T cells in peripheral blood. This CDR3 has 15 residues. Per germline, CDR1 SGDLS and CDR2 YYNGEE. The J segment lost 6 bases and the V segment lost 0 bases, leaving 1 base of the junction unmatched. During the collection period, no donor immune events like infections were recorded. Clones were sequenced by immunoSEQ multiplex PCR, and TCRdb holds only the in-frame ones, with some missing. The table includes 50,000 to 75,000 clones, 70% to 90% detected once. This clonotype was obtained from a person aged 18-70 years in good health. The sequencing sample was made of blood. The chain combines TRBV9 with TRBJ2-2; 11 bases are shared with TRBD1. CDR3 sequence: CASSVVGQGAGELFF. CDR3 sequence (DNA): TGTGCCAGCAGCGTAGTGGGACAGGGGGCCGGGGAGCTGTTTTTT.